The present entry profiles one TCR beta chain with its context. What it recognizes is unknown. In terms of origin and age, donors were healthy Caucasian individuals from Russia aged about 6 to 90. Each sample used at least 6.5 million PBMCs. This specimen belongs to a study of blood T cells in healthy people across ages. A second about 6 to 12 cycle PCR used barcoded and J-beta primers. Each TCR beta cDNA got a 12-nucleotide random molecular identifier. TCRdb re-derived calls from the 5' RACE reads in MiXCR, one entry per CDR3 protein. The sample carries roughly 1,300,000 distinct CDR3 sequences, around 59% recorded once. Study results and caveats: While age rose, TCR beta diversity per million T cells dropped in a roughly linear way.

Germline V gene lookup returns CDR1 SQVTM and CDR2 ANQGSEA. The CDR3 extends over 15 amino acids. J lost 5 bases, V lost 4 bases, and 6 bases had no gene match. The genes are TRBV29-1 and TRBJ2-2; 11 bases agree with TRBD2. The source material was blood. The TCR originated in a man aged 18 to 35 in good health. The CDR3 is CSVGRTSGSTGELFF. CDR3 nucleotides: TGCAGCGTTGGACGGACTAGCGGGTCTACCGGGGAGCTGTTTTTT.